The clone carrying this T cell receptor beta chain was counted only a few times. Its antigen is currently unknown. The sample is drawn from a study of CD8 T cells in ankylosing spondylitis. Study conclusions and caveats: Matched ankylosing spondylitis synovial fluid reportedly showed significant enrichment of disease-linked clones. Ankylosing spondylitis blood appeared to be characterized by a TCR beta motif of eight highly homologous variants.

The CDR3 is 15 amino acids. CDR1 and CDR2 (germline): MGHDK, SYGVNS. V lost 6 bases, J lost 5 bases, and 16 bases lay in between. TCRdb itself ran the 5' RACE reads through MiXCR, one entry per CDR3 protein. The data hold roughly 700,000 distinct CDR3 sequences, with around 20% observed a single time. The receptor comes from a male donor with ankylosing spondylitis. This chain connects TRBV25-1 to TRBJ1-4; no reliable D call. Sequenced input: blood, either unsorted or a sorted T cell fraction (not recorded which). The CDR3 nucleotides are TGTGCCAGCAGCCCCGGGGTCCGGGGAAATGAAAAACTGTTTTTT. This translates into CASSPGVRGNEKLFF.